Following are 23 T cell receptor beta chains from one sample sequenced in a study of blood T cell repertoires in COVID-19. The method was immunoSEQ multiplex PCR; TCRdb's version includes in-frame clones alone and lacks a portion of them. Seen here are approximately 360,000 clones, around 87% observed once, and the top ten hold around 2%. Sequencing input: PBMCs or T cells enriched from blood (not recorded which). The receptors originated from a man aged 35-49 years in a cohort exposed to, infected with or recovered from COVID-19 (not recorded which).

The rearrangement links TRBV7-9 to TRBJ2-7; 11 nucleotides match TRBD2. From germline, CDR1 is SEHNR and CDR2 FQNEAQ (reference sequence). This CDR3 has 14 amino acids. V lost 2 bases and J lost 4; bases outside the gene matches: 1. As DNA, the CDR3 is TGTGCCAGCAGCTTAACTAGCGGGGGATACGAGCAGTACTTC. Its protein product is CASSLTSGGYEQYF. Looking up the rest from reference TRBV7-9 and TRBJ2-7 gives the full variable domain: DTGVSQNPRHKITKRGQNVTFRCDPISEHNRLYWYRQTLGQGPEFLTYFQNEAQLEKSRLLSDRFSAERPKGSFSTLEIQRTEQGDSAMYLCASSLTSGGYEQYFGPGTRLTVT.

The chain recombines TRBV7-2 with TRBJ1-5; D not resolved. The CDR3 contains 13 residues. The germline V gene encodes CDR1 SGHTA and CDR2 FQGNSA. The ends were cut back, 3 bases at V and 9 bases at J, with 12 bases in the middle. The CDR3 spells CASSFGEARPQHF. CDR3 DNA: TGTGCCAGCAGCTTTGGTGAGGCACGGCCCCAGCATTTT.

The chain recombines TRBV6-2 or TRBV6-3 with TRBJ2-7; D might be TRBD2 (5 bases). The V end lost 5 bases, the J end lost 2 bases, and 13 bases lay between the germline ends. Germline assignment: CDR1 MNHEY and CDR2 SVGEGT. This CDR3 is 14 amino acids long. The CDR3 region is CASSLRTGTYEQYF. CDR3 DNA sequence: TGTGCCAGCAGTCTCCGGACGGGGACCTACGAGCAGTACTTC.

CDR3 coding DNA: TGTGCCAGTAGTTTAGGTAGTCGGAGCAATCAGCCCCAGCATTTT. This sequence encodes CASSLGSRSNQPQHF. The chain combines TRBV19 with TRBJ1-5, with D hard to call. The CDR3 covers 15 residues. V lost 5 bases and J lost 1, with 12 bases in between. Germline values: CDR1 LNHDA, CDR2 SQIVND (reference sequence).

The V call is TRBV18, the J call TRBJ2-2; perhaps TRBD2 as D (5 bases). V was cut by 3 bases and J by 3 bases, with 14 bases left in between. Germline CDR1 is KGHSH and CDR2 is LQKENI. The CDR3 loop spans 16 amino acids. The CDR3 loop is CASSPNAGKDTGELFF. CDR3 bases: TGTGCCAGCTCACCGAATGCCGGGAAAGACACCGGGGAGCTGTTTTTT. The complete variable domain, with remaining parts taken from reference TRBV18 and TRBJ2-2, reads NAGVMQNPRHLVRRRGQEARLRCSPMKGHSHVYWYRQLPEEGLKFMVYLQKENIIDESGMPKERFSAEFPKEGPSILRIQQVVRGDSAAYFCASSPNAGKDTGELFFGEGSRLTVL.

The chain is built from TRBV7-9 and TRBJ2-3; 7 positions match TRBD2. This CDR3 contains 15 residues. From germline, CDR1 is SEHNR and CDR2 FQNEAQ (reference sequence). V shed 6 bases, J shed 2 bases, and the junction held 8 bases outside the gene matches. CDR3 in DNA: TGTGCCAGCAGTATCGTAGCGGGCTACACAGATACGCAGTATTTT. Translation: CASSIVAGYTDTQYF.

This chain joins TRBV20-1 and TRBJ2-2, with D tentatively TRBD2 (6 bases). V gave up 3 bases and J gave up 3 bases, with 11 bases separating them. The CDR3 is 14 amino acids. Germline CDR1 reads DFQATT; CDR2 reads SNEGSKA (reference sequence). The CDR3 DNA sequence: TGCAGTGCTAGTCGGCGGGGATACACCGGGGAGCTGTTTTTT. Translated: CSASRRGYTGELFF.

The rearrangement joins TRBV4-1 to TRBJ1-1; D is possibly TRBD1 (6 bases). The germline V gene has CDR1 MGHRA and CDR2 YSYEKL. Trimming cost V 1 base and J 10 bases, with 16 bases left between them. This CDR3 has 14 amino acids. The CDR3 reads CASSQVELATGAFF. The CDR3 nucleotides read TGCGCCAGCAGCCAAGTGGAGCTCGCGACAGGAGCTTTCTTT.

V usage is TRBV3-1 (or the pseudogene TRBV3-2) and J usage is TRBJ2-2, with D perhaps TRBD2 (5 bases). Between the trimmed V and J ends, which lost 1 base and 7 bases, there was a span of 10 bases. Germline V gene data show CDR1 as LGHDT and CDR2 as YNNKEL (reference sequence). The CDR3 length is 14 residues. DNA of the CDR3: TGTGCCAGCAGCCAAGCAGAGGGAAGCGGGGAGCTGTTTTTT. Translation gives CASSQAEGSGELFF.

V gene TRBV3-1 (or the pseudogene TRBV3-2) combines with J gene TRBJ1-4; perhaps TRBD1 as D (5 bases). Germline V CDR1 and CDR2: LGHDT, YNNKEL (reference sequence). The CDR3 is made up of 15 amino acids. V dropped 0 bases and J dropped 8 bases, with 13 bases sitting between them. The CDR3 bases are TGTGCCAGCAGCCAAGATATAACCCGGGGGGAAAAACTGTTTTTT. Encoded protein: CASSQDITRGEKLFF.

The rearrangement links TRBV28 to TRBJ2-7, with D maybe TRBD1 (6 bases). The CDR3 spans 18 residues. CDR1 and CDR2 from the germline V gene are MDHEN and SYDVKM. V gave up 3 bases and J gave up 7 bases, with 28 bases separating them. The CDR3 DNA follows: TGTGCCAGCAGTTTGCCCACAGGGAAAGGGTGGACAAGGGGAGAGCAGTACTTC. Its translation: CASSLPTGKGWTRGEQYF.

The J gene is TRBJ2-7, the V gene TRBV2, with D maybe TRBD2 (5 bases). The V gene lost 4 bases and the J gene lost 1 base, with 8 bases spanning the gap. Germline CDR1 is SNHLY and CDR2 is FYNNEI. The CDR3 has 13 amino acids. The CDR3 loop reads CASSAERSYEQYF. In DNA, the CDR3 is TGTGCCAGCAGTGCCGAGCGGTCCTACGAGCAGTACTTC. Full variable domain (remainder filled in from reference TRBV2 and TRBJ2-7): EPEVTQTPSHQVTQMGQEVILRCVPISNHLYFYWYRQILGQKVEFLVSFYNNEISEKSEIFDDQFSVERPDGSNFTLKIRSTKLEDSAMYFCASSAERSYEQYFGPGTRLTVT.

This clone was counted a few times. The V and J genes are TRBV27 and TRBJ2-2; possible D gene TRBD1, 6 bases. The CDR3 spans 15 residues. Trimming removed 2 bases at V and 7 bases at J, with 14 bases between. Germline-derived CDR1 and CDR2 are MNHEY and SMNVEV (reference sequence). For the CDR3, the DNA is TGTGCCAGCAGTTTACTACACAGGGATTTCGGGGAGCTGTTTTTT. It encodes CASSLLHRDFGELFF.

The V call is TRBV11-2, the J call TRBJ1-3, with TRBD1 matching over 7 bases. Germline CDR1 and CDR2: SGHAT and FQNNGV. V gave up 5 bases and J gave up 0 bases; unmatched junction bases: 7. The CDR3 contains 16 residues. CDR3 sequence reads: CASSPRRDSSGNTIYF. The CDR3 coding sequence is TGTGCCAGCAGCCCCCGAAGGGACAGCTCTGGAAACACCATATATTTT.

This clone appeared once. CDR3 sequence: CASSRMGGRENEKLFF. The CDR3, as DNA: TGTGCCAGCAGCCGTATGGGGGGGCGGGAGAATGAAAAACTGTTTTTT. The chain carries TRBV28 and TRBJ1-4, with a tentative D call TRBD1 (6 bases). Germline lookup yields CDR1 MDHEN and CDR2 SYDVKM. V was cut by 6 bases and J by 5 bases, with 19 bases left in between. This CDR3 has 16 residues.

V is TRBV7-9 and J is TRBJ2-1, with TRBD2 matching over 10 bases. The CDR3 is 16 amino acids. V gave up 5 bases and J gave up 6 bases; unmatched junction bases: 10. CDR1 SEHNR and CDR2 FQNEAQ come from the germline V gene (reference sequence). The CDR3 spells CASSPSLAGRGNEQFF. The CDR3 DNA follows: TGTGCCAGCAGCCCCTCACTAGCGGGAAGGGGCAATGAGCAGTTCTTC.

J is TRBJ2-1 and V is TRBV5-1, with 11 bases matching TRBD2. The CDR3 covers 15 residues. V dropped 4 bases and J dropped 8; count of bases not matched to a gene: 8. Germline V gene data show CDR1 as SGHRS and CDR2 as YFSETQ. The CDR3: CASSLNSGRAYEQFF. The CDR3 DNA is TGCGCCAGCAGCCTGAATAGCGGGAGGGCCTATGAGCAGTTCTTC.

The rearrangement joins TRBV6-6 to TRBJ1-1; 9 nucleotides line up with TRBD1. The junction had 12 bases not matched to a gene; V was cut back by 8 bases and J by 5 bases. Looked up from germline, CDR1 is MNHNY and CDR2 is SVGAGI (reference sequence). This CDR3 is 15 amino acids long. CDR3 in amino acids: CASVYPGTGKTEAFF. CDR3 DNA sequence: TGTGCCAGCGTATACCCCGGGACAGGGAAAACTGAAGCTTTCTTT.

V is TRBV5-4 and J is TRBJ1-4, with TRBD1 matching over 8 bases. Trimming took 4 bases from V and 4 from J; bases not matched to a gene: 6. The CDR3 has 15 residues. The germline CDR1 and CDR2 sequences are SGHNT and YYREEE (reference sequence). The chain's CDR3 is CASSPPGQGNEKLFF. For the CDR3, the DNA is TGTGCCAGCAGCCCCCCAGGACAGGGTAATGAAAAACTGTTTTTT.

Written as DNA, the CDR3 is TGCGCCAGCAGCCCACCCGGGACAGGGGGAGAGACCCAGTACTTC. Amino acid sequence: CASSPPGTGGETQYF. The chain employs TRBV5-1 and TRBJ2-5; 11 bases are a match to TRBD1. Germline CDR1 reads SGHRS; CDR2 reads YFSETQ. With V trimmed by 4 bases and J by 4 bases, 6 bases remained unmatched. This CDR3 has 15 residues.

The chain uses TRBV19 and TRBJ1-5, with D possibly matching TRBD1 (5 bases). Germline lookup yields CDR1 LNHDA and CDR2 SQIVND (reference sequence). With 2 bases removed from V and 6 bases from J, the gap between germline ends came to 17 bases. The length of the CDR3 is 16 residues. CDR3 nucleotide sequence: TGTGCCAGTAGTATAAGGGGAACAGGCCTTTCTCAGCCCCAGCATTTT. It is translated as CASSIRGTGLSQPQHF.

The chain is built from TRBV5-1 and TRBJ1-2, with a tentative D call TRBD1 (6 bases). This CDR3 spans 13 amino acids. Trimming took 0 bases from V and 6 from J, leaving 9 bases between them. Germline V gene sequence: CDR1 SGHRS, CDR2 YFSETQ. The chain's CDR3 is CASSLVGAHGYTF. The CDR3 nucleotides are TGCGCCAGCAGCTTGGTGGGGGCCCATGGCTACACCTTC.

This clone was seen only once. The chain joins TRBV19 to TRBJ2-1, with D uncertain. The CDR3 has 15 residues. V gave up 3 bases and J gave up 0 bases, with 9 bases separating them. Germline CDR1 and CDR2: LNHDA and SQIVND (reference sequence). CDR3 bases: TGTGCCAGTAGTATTAGCCCGAGCTCCTACAATGAGCAGTTCTTC. Encoded protein: CASSISPSSYNEQFF.